A selection of T cell receptor beta chains follows, all from one sample in a study of T cells after yellow fever vaccination. MiXCR, run by TCRdb on the 5' RACE reads, gives a single entry per CDR3 protein. Of around 260,000 distinct CDR3 sequences listed, around 5.2% are singletons. This material consisted of CD4+ T cells sorted from PBMCs, taken on the day of the yellow fever booster vaccination. All receptors derive from a man between 18 and 35 years old who received the YFV17D yellow fever vaccine. The CDR3 runs from the conserved cysteine through the conserved F or W. The order of the fields is J gene, D gene, clone size, V gene, CDR3 protein, CDR3 DNA. A D gene is named only where the DNA matches it firmly. Clone size is stated in some rows and not others, as once, few, many or a class when expanded.

j_call: TRBJ2-3
d_call: TRBD1
clone_size: few
v_call: TRBV5-6
cdr3_aa: CASSRIGTGGDTQYF
cdr3_nt: TGTGCCAGCAGCAGGATCGGGACAGGGGGTGATACGCAGTATTTT

j_call: TRBJ1-2
d_call: TRBD1
clone_size: many
v_call: TRBV7-2
cdr3_aa: CASSLDRGFNYGYTF
cdr3_nt: TGTGCCAGCAGCTTGGACAGGGGGTTTAACTATGGCTACACCTTC

j_call: TRBJ2-1
d_call: NA
clone_size: many
v_call: TRBV11-2
cdr3_aa: CASSLPGSRDEQFF
cdr3_nt: TGTGCCAGCAGCTTACCAGGGTCCAGGGATGAGCAGTTCTTC

j_call: TRBJ2-3
d_call: NA
clone_size: NA
v_call: TRBV5-1
cdr3_aa: CASSLEQGTQDTQYF
cdr3_nt: TGCGCCAGCAGCCTAGAGCAGGGCACACAAGATACGCAGTATTTT

j_call: TRBJ2-1
d_call: TRBD2
clone_size: few
v_call: TRBV5-1
cdr3_aa: CASSFALAGGPSYNEQFF
cdr3_nt: TGCGCCAGCAGCTTCGCTCTAGCGGGGGGGCCATCCTACAATGAGCAGTTCTTC

j_call: TRBJ2-1
d_call: TRBD2
clone_size: NA
v_call: TRBV11-2
cdr3_aa: CASSSRSGGPRSWEQFF
cdr3_nt: TGTGCCAGCAGCTCCAGGAGCGGGGGCCCTCGCTCATGGGAGCAGTTCTTC

j_call: TRBJ2-7
d_call: TRBD1
clone_size: many
v_call: TRBV19
cdr3_aa: CASSNTGVYEQYF
cdr3_nt: TGTGCCAGTAGCAACACAGGGGTCTACGAGCAGTACTTC

j_call: TRBJ2-1
d_call: NA
clone_size: few
v_call: TRBV7-3
cdr3_aa: CASSLFPRDYNEQFF
cdr3_nt: TGTGCCAGCAGCTTGTTCCCCAGGGACTACAATGAGCAGTTCTTC

j_call: TRBJ2-3
d_call: NA
clone_size: few
v_call: TRBV20-1
cdr3_aa: CSARDRVFADTQYF
cdr3_nt: TGCAGTGCTAGAGATAGGGTTTTCGCAGATACGCAGTATTTT

j_call: TRBJ1-4
d_call: NA
clone_size: NA
v_call: TRBV6-5
cdr3_aa: CASSSDRDAATNEKLFF
cdr3_nt: TGTGCCAGCAGTTCGGACAGAGATGCTGCAACTAATGAAAAACTGTTTTTT

j_call: TRBJ1-1
d_call: TRBD1
clone_size: few
v_call: TRBV6-5
cdr3_aa: CASSADRARPPEAFF
cdr3_nt: TGTGCCAGCAGCGCAGACAGGGCCCGACCCCCTGAAGCTTTCTTT

j_call: TRBJ1-5
d_call: NA
clone_size: many
v_call: TRBV18
cdr3_aa: CASSPRAFNSNQPQHF
cdr3_nt: TGTGCCAGCTCACCACGGGCTTTTAATAGCAATCAGCCCCAGCATTTT

j_call: TRBJ1-4
d_call: NA
clone_size: many
v_call: TRBV5-5
cdr3_aa: CASSLSIRGLDEKLFF
cdr3_nt: TGTGCCAGCAGCTTGAGTATCAGGGGACTGGATGAAAAACTGTTTTTT

j_call: TRBJ1-1
d_call: TRBD1
clone_size: few
v_call: TRBV4-3
cdr3_aa: CASSHLDRENTEAFF
cdr3_nt: TGCGCCAGCAGCCACCTAGACAGGGAGAACACTGAAGCTTTCTTT

j_call: TRBJ2-1
d_call: NA
clone_size: many
v_call: TRBV7-2
cdr3_aa: CASRLQGGSYNEQFF
cdr3_nt: TGTGCCAGCAGATTACAGGGGGGGTCCTACAATGAGCAGTTCTTC

j_call: TRBJ1-2
d_call: NA
clone_size: NA
v_call: TRBV18
cdr3_aa: CASSPTPLVNYGYTF
cdr3_nt: TGTGCCAGCTCACCTACTCCTCTTGTAAACTATGGCTACACCTTC

j_call: TRBJ1-2
d_call: NA
clone_size: NA
v_call: TRBV20-1
cdr3_aa: CSARSQGRNGYTF
cdr3_nt: TGCAGTGCTAGATCCCAGGGGAGAAATGGCTACACCTTC

j_call: TRBJ2-1
d_call: TRBD2
clone_size: NA
v_call: TRBV7-2
cdr3_aa: CASSFSSGGAHYNEQFF
cdr3_nt: TGTGCCAGCAGCTTTTCTAGCGGGGGGGCTCACTACAATGAGCAGTTCTTC

j_call: TRBJ2-5
d_call: NA
clone_size: many
v_call: TRBV12-3/TRBV12-4
cdr3_aa: CASRSAAGETQYF
cdr3_nt: TGTGCCAGCAGGTCAGCGGCCGGAGAGACCCAGTACTTC

j_call: TRBJ1-6
d_call: NA
clone_size: many
v_call: TRBV4-1
cdr3_aa: CASSQERDGSPLHF
cdr3_nt: TGCGCCAGCAGCCAAGAAAGAGATGGCTCACCCCTCCACTTT

j_call: TRBJ1-6
d_call: NA
clone_size: many
v_call: TRBV6-5
cdr3_aa: CASSYTLGGGADSPLHF
cdr3_nt: TGTGCCAGCAGTTACACCCTGGGCGGGGGCGCGGATTCACCCCTCCACTTT

j_call: TRBJ2-5
d_call: NA
clone_size: NA
v_call: TRBV7-2
cdr3_aa: CASGGLGKETQYF
cdr3_nt: TGTGCCAGTGGAGGGTTGGGGAAGGAGACCCAGTACTTC

j_call: TRBJ1-5
d_call: NA
clone_size: few
v_call: TRBV7-2
cdr3_aa: CASSKGFSNQPQHF
cdr3_nt: TGTGCCAGCAGCAAGGGTTTTAGCAATCAGCCCCAGCATTTT

j_call: TRBJ1-6
d_call: NA
clone_size: many
v_call: TRBV20-1
cdr3_aa: CSAREYGELGSPLHF
cdr3_nt: TGCAGTGCTAGAGAATATGGGGAGTTGGGTTCACCCCTCCACTTT

j_call: TRBJ1-2
d_call: NA
clone_size: few
v_call: TRBV28
cdr3_aa: CASSFGSSSTQVRYTF
cdr3_nt: TGTGCCAGCAGTTTCGGCTCCTCATCAACCCAAGTGCGCTACACCTTC

j_call: TRBJ1-5
d_call: TRBD1
clone_size: NA
v_call: TRBV20-1
cdr3_aa: CSPVVRTGAQHF
cdr3_nt: TGCAGCCCGGTGGTTAGGACAGGGGCCCAACATTTT

j_call: TRBJ2-1
d_call: TRBD1
clone_size: few
v_call: TRBV5-8
cdr3_aa: CASSGQARNEQFF
cdr3_nt: TGTGCCAGCAGTGGACAGGCCAGAAATGAGCAGTTCTTC

j_call: TRBJ2-2
d_call: NA
clone_size: few
v_call: TRBV6-1
cdr3_aa: CASRGAVTGELFF
cdr3_nt: TGTGCCAGCCGGGGGGCCGTCACCGGGGAGCTGTTTTTT

j_call: TRBJ1-2
d_call: TRBD1
clone_size: few
v_call: TRBV12-5
cdr3_aa: CASGRDSYGYTF
cdr3_nt: TGTGCTAGTGGAAGGGACAGCTATGGCTACACCTTC

j_call: TRBJ1-2
d_call: TRBD1
clone_size: few
v_call: TRBV7-2
cdr3_aa: CASSLGDREANYGYTF
cdr3_nt: TGTGCCAGCAGCTTAGGGGACAGGGAGGCTAACTATGGCTACACCTTC

j_call: TRBJ2-7
d_call: NA
clone_size: many
v_call: TRBV11-1
cdr3_aa: CASSLVKGRSSYEQYF
cdr3_nt: TGTGCCAGCAGCCTCGTCAAGGGACGGAGCTCCTACGAGCAGTACTTC

j_call: TRBJ1-4
d_call: TRBD1
clone_size: few
v_call: TRBV6-1
cdr3_aa: CASSEVQGVQEKLFF
cdr3_nt: TGTGCCAGCAGTGAAGTCCAGGGGGTACAGGAAAAACTGTTTTTT

j_call: TRBJ1-3
d_call: NA
clone_size: many
v_call: TRBV6-5
cdr3_aa: CASKGRATGNTIYF
cdr3_nt: TGTGCCAGCAAGGGGAGGGCCACTGGAAACACCATATATTTT

j_call: TRBJ2-2
d_call: TRBD2
clone_size: NA
v_call: TRBV29-1
cdr3_aa: CSTGRENTGELFF
cdr3_nt: TGCAGCACCGGGAGGGAGAACACCGGGGAGCTGTTTTTT

j_call: TRBJ2-5
d_call: TRBD2
clone_size: NA
v_call: TRBV29-1
cdr3_aa: CSVEGGRGTQYF
cdr3_nt: TGCAGCGTTGAAGGAGGGAGGGGGACCCAGTACTTC

j_call: TRBJ2-1
d_call: TRBD2
clone_size: many
v_call: TRBV5-1
cdr3_aa: CASSAGLAGVEQFF
cdr3_nt: TGCGCCAGCAGCGCGGGACTAGCGGGGGTTGAGCAGTTCTTC

j_call: TRBJ2-5
d_call: NA
clone_size: many
v_call: TRBV5-1
cdr3_aa: CASSFTRGFQETQYF
cdr3_nt: TGCGCCAGCAGCTTCACGAGGGGTTTCCAAGAGACCCAGTACTTC

j_call: TRBJ2-5
d_call: TRBD2
clone_size: NA
v_call: TRBV20-1
cdr3_aa: CSALWRGVQETQYF
cdr3_nt: TGCAGTGCCCTCTGGCGGGGGGTCCAAGAGACCCAGTACTTC

j_call: TRBJ2-7
d_call: NA
clone_size: many
v_call: TRBV6-5
cdr3_aa: CASSNTGEQYF
cdr3_nt: TGTGCCAGCAGTAATACGGGGGAGCAGTACTTC

j_call: TRBJ1-1
d_call: NA
clone_size: NA
v_call: TRBV2
cdr3_aa: CATCRENTEAFF
cdr3_nt: TGTGCCACCTGCAGGGAAAACACTGAAGCTTTCTTT

j_call: TRBJ1-1
d_call: TRBD1
clone_size: few
v_call: TRBV12-5
cdr3_aa: CASGLVNPPHRGRTEAFF
cdr3_nt: TGTGCTAGTGGTTTGGTAAACCCCCCCCACAGGGGGAGAACTGAAGCTTTCTTT

j_call: TRBJ2-6
d_call: NA
clone_size: NA
v_call: TRBV7-3
cdr3_aa: CASRISGSGANVLTF
cdr3_nt: TGTGCCAGCAGGATATCAGGGTCTGGGGCCAACGTCCTGACTTTC

j_call: TRBJ2-1
d_call: NA
clone_size: many
v_call: TRBV3-1
cdr3_aa: CASSQGDLNEQFF
cdr3_nt: TGTGCCAGCAGCCAAGGGGACCTCAATGAGCAGTTCTTC

j_call: TRBJ2-1
d_call: TRBD1
clone_size: many
v_call: TRBV4-2
cdr3_aa: CASSPGRGQGFNEQFF
cdr3_nt: TGTGCCAGCAGCCCAGGAAGGGGACAGGGGTTCAATGAGCAGTTCTTC

j_call: TRBJ1-5
d_call: NA
clone_size: many
v_call: TRBV20-1
cdr3_aa: CSASIGPPYSNQPQHF
cdr3_nt: TGCAGTGCTAGCATTGGACCGCCTTATAGCAATCAGCCCCAGCATTTT

j_call: TRBJ2-3
d_call: NA
clone_size: NA
v_call: TRBV30
cdr3_aa: CAWGGWDTQYF
cdr3_nt: TGTGCCTGGGGGGGGTGGGATACGCAGTATTTT

j_call: TRBJ1-1
d_call: NA
clone_size: NA
v_call: TRBV11-2
cdr3_aa: CATRGVTDTEAFF
cdr3_nt: TGTGCCACCCGGGGGGTAACGGACACTGAAGCTTTCTTT

j_call: TRBJ2-3
d_call: TRBD2
clone_size: many
v_call: TRBV4-3
cdr3_aa: CASSQDLGLAPTDTQYF
cdr3_nt: TGCGCCAGCAGCCAAGATCTGGGACTAGCGCCTACAGATACGCAGTATTTT

j_call: TRBJ1-1
d_call: NA
clone_size: few
v_call: TRBV7-9
cdr3_aa: CAFERSNTEAFF
cdr3_nt: TGTGCCTTCGAGCGGTCGAACACTGAAGCTTTCTTT

j_call: TRBJ2-2
d_call: TRBD1
clone_size: few
v_call: TRBV9
cdr3_aa: CASSVEADHGRGLNTGELFF
cdr3_nt: TGTGCCAGCAGCGTAGAGGCTGACCACGGCAGGGGGCTAAACACCGGGGAGCTGTTTTTT

j_call: TRBJ2-7
d_call: TRBD1
clone_size: many
v_call: TRBV10-3
cdr3_aa: CAIRGGQLYEQYF
cdr3_nt: TGTGCCATCAGAGGGGGACAGCTCTACGAGCAGTACTTC

j_call: TRBJ1-2
d_call: NA
clone_size: few
v_call: TRBV5-5
cdr3_aa: CASSPYIATGYTF
cdr3_nt: TGTGCCAGCAGCCCATACATCGCAACTGGCTACACCTTC

j_call: TRBJ2-7
d_call: TRBD2
clone_size: few
v_call: TRBV9
cdr3_aa: CASSVGVAGAYEQYF
cdr3_nt: TGTGCCAGCAGCGTAGGAGTAGCGGGGGCTTACGAGCAGTACTTC

j_call: TRBJ2-3
d_call: NA
clone_size: few
v_call: TRBV15
cdr3_aa: CATSRDKFTDTQYF
cdr3_nt: TGTGCCACCAGCAGGGACAAGTTCACAGATACGCAGTATTTT

j_call: TRBJ2-1
d_call: TRBD1
clone_size: many
v_call: TRBV7-2
cdr3_aa: CASSLQGSSYNEQFF
cdr3_nt: TGTGCCAGCAGCCTACAGGGGAGCTCCTACAATGAGCAGTTCTTC

j_call: TRBJ2-6
d_call: NA
clone_size: few
v_call: TRBV14
cdr3_aa: CASSQLRGANVLTF
cdr3_nt: TGTGCCAGCAGCCAATTACGGGGGGCCAACGTCCTGACTTTC